This TCR beta chain was identified during a study of control samples from healthy donors and cancer patients. The assay was immunoSEQ multiplex PCR, and TCRdb's table has in-frame clones only and misses some. The data hold about 59,000 clones, with about 92% observed a single time. The J segment lost 6 bases and the V segment lost 3 bases, leaving 3 bases of the junction unmatched. This CDR3 has 13 amino acids. CDR1 is LNHDA and CDR2 is SQIVND in the germline V gene (reference sequence). The chain has TRBV19 and TRBJ2-7; 9 bases match TRBD2. Sequencing was done on a sample of PBMCs. This sequence was found in a man aged 40-49 years with colorectal cancer. The CDR3 here is CASSMGLAGEQYF. CDR3 bases: TGTGCCAGTAGTATGGGACTAGCTGGCGAGCAGTACTTC.